This entry is about one TCR beta chain. Method: immunoSEQ multiplex PCR; TCRdb's copy keeps in-frame clones and lacks some. The table includes about 530,000 clones, roughly 89% detected once. The source of the sample is a study of blood T cell repertoires in COVID-19. As for the study in general: T cells, B-cell-depleted T cells, or PBMCs provided the cDNA or gDNA that served as material.

Sequencing was carried out using peripheral blood. The source is a woman aged 45-65 years with COVID-19, enrolled during active disease.

In DNA, the CDR3 is TGTGCCAGCAGCTTAGGTGCGGGGTACGAGCAGTACTTC. Translation gives CASSLGAGYEQYF. The J gene is TRBJ2-7, the V gene TRBV7-6; D might be TRBD2 (6 bases). Germline V lookup: CDR1 SGHVS, CDR2 FNYEAQ. Trimming took 1 base from V and 4 from J, leaving 8 bases between them. The CDR3 covers 13 residues.